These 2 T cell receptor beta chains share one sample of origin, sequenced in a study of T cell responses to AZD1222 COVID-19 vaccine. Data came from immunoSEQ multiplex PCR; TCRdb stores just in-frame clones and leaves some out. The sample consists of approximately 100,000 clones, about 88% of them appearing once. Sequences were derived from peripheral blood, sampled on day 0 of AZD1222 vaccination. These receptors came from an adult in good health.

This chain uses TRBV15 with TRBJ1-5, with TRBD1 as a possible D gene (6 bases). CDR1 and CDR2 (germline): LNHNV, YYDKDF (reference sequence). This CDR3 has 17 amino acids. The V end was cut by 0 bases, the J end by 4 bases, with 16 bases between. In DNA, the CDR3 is TGTGCCACCAGCAGAGATAAGGGGGAGACAGCGAATCAGCCCCAGCATTTT. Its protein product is CATSRDKGETANQPQHF.

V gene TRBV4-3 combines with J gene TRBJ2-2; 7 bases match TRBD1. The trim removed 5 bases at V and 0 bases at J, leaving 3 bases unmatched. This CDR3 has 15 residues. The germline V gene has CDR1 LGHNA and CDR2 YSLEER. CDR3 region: CASSGQGANTGELFF. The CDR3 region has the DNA TGCGCCAGCAGCGGTCAGGGGGCGAACACCGGGGAGCTGTTTTTT.